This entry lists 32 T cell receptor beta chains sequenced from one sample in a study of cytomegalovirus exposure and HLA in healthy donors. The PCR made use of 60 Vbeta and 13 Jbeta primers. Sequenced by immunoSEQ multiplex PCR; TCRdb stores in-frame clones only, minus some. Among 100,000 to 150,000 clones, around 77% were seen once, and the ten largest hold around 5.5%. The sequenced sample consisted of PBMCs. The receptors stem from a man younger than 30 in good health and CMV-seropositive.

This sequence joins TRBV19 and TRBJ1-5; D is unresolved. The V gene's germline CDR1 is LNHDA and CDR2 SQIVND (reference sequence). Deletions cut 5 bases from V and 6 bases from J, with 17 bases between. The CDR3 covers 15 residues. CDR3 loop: CASSRTWEGGQPQHF. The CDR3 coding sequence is TGTGCCAGTAGTCGTACATGGGAGGGCGGTCAGCCCCAGCATTTT. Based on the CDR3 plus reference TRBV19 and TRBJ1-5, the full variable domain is DGGITQSPKYLFRKEGQNVTLSCEQNLNHDAMYWYRQDPGQGLRLIYYSQIVNDFQKGDIAEGYSVSREKKESFPLTVTSAQKNPTAFYLCASSRTWEGGQPQHFGDGTRLSIL.

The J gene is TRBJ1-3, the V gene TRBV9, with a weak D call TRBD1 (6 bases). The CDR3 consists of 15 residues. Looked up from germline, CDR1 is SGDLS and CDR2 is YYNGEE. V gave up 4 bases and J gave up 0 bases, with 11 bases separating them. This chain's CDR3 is CASSPGQNSGNTIYF. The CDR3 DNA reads TGTGCCAGCAGCCCAGGACAGAACTCTGGAAACACCATATATTTT.

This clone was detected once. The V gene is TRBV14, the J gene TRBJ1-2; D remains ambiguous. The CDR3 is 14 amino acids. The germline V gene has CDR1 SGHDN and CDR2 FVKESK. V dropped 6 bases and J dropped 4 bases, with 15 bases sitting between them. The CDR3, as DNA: TGTGCCAGCAGTCCTAGTATCTTCCTCTATGGCTACACCTTC. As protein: CASSPSIFLYGYTF.

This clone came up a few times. The CDR3 loop reads CASSPTPGQGRTGELFF. The CDR3 DNA follows: TGTGCCAGCAGCCCAACTCCGGGACAGGGTAGAACCGGGGAGCTGTTTTTT. The V gene is TRBV5-4, the J gene TRBJ2-2; 9 bases line up with TRBD1. J gave up 5 bases and V 4 bases, and 12 bases lay outside the gene matches. CDR1 is SGHNT, CDR2 YYREEE, per germline (reference sequence). The CDR3 sequence is 17 residues long. Together with reference TRBV5-4 and TRBJ2-2, the CDR3 gives the full variable domain: ETGVTQSPTHLIKTRGQQVTLRCSSQSGHNTVSWYQQALGQGPQFIFQYYREEENGRGNFPPRFSGLQFPNYSSELNVNALELDDSALYLCASSPTPGQGRTGELFFGEGSRLTVL.

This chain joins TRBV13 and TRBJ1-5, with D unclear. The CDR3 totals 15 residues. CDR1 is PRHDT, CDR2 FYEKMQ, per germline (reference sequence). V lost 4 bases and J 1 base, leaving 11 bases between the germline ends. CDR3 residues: CASSSRTESNQPQHF. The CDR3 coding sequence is TGTGCCAGCAGCTCGCGGACTGAAAGCAATCAGCCCCAGCATTTT.

The CDR3 reads CASSLAGDQETQYF. Written as DNA, the CDR3 is TGCGCCAGCAGCTTGGCAGGGGACCAAGAGACCCAGTACTTC. The chain employs TRBV5-1 and TRBJ2-5; D might be TRBD1 (6 bases). V was cut by 0 bases and J by 0 bases, with 6 bases left in between. Germline V gene data show CDR1 as SGHRS and CDR2 as YFSETQ. The length of the CDR3 is 14 residues.

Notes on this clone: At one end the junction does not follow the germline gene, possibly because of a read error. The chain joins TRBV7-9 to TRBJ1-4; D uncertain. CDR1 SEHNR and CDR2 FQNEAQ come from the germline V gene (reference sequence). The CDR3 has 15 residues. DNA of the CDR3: TGTTCCAGCAGCTTAATGAAGTCGGTAAATGAAAAACTGTTTTTT. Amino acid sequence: CSSSLMKSVNEKLFF.

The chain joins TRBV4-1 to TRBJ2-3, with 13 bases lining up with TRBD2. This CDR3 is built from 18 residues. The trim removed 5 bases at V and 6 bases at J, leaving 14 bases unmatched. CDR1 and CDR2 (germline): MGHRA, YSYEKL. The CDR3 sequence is CASSMYWGLAGLRDTQYF. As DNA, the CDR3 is TGCGCCAGCAGCATGTACTGGGGACTAGCGGGGCTGAGGGATACGCAGTATTTT.

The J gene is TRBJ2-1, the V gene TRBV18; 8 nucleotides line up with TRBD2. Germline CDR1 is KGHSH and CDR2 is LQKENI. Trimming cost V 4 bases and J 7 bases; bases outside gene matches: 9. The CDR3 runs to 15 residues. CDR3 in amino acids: CASSRAGVGVNEQFF. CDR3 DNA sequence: TGTGCCAGCTCACGAGCGGGAGTGGGGGTAAATGAGCAGTTCTTC.

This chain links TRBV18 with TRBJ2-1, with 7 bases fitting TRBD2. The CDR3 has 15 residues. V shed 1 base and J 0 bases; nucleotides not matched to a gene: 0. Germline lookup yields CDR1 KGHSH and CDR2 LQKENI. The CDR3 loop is CASSPRGGSYNEQFF. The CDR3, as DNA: TGTGCCAGCTCACCACGGGGGGGCTCCTACAATGAGCAGTTCTTC.

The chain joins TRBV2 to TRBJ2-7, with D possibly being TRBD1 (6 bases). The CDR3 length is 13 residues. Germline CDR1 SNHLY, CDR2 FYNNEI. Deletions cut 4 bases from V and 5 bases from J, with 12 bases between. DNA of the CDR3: TGTGCCAGCAGTGTGGACAGTCCCAACGAGCAGTACTTC. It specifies CASSVDSPNEQYF.

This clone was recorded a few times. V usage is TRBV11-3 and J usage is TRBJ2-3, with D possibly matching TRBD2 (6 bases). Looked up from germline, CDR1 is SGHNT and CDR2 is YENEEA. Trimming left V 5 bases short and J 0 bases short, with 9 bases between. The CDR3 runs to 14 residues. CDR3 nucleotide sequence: TGTGCCAGCAGCGCCGGGACTAGCACAGATACGCAGTATTTT. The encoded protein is CASSAGTSTDTQYF.

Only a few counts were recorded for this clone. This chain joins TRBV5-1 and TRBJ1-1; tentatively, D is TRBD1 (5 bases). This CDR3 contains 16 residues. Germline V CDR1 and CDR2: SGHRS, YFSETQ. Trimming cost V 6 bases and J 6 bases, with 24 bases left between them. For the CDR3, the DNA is TGCGCCAGCAAAACGGAAGGGGCGCGACCGCCCTCTGAAGCTTTCTTT. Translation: CASKTEGARPPSEAFF.

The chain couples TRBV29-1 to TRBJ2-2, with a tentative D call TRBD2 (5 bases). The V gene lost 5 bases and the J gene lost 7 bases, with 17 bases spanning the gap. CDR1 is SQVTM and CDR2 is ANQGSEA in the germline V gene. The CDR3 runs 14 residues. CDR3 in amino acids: CSVSASSEGGELFF. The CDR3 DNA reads TGCAGCGTTTCTGCTAGCAGCGAAGGCGGGGAGCTGTTTTTT.

CDR3 residues: CASSEQDNYEQYF. As DNA, the CDR3 is TGTGCCAGCAGTGAACAGGACAACTACGAGCAGTACTTC. This chain links TRBV2 with TRBJ2-5; D may be TRBD1 (5 bases). The better agreement between TRBJ2-7 and the DNA end casts doubt on the J call. CDR1 SNHLY and CDR2 FYNNEI come from the germline V gene. The length of the CDR3 is 13 residues.

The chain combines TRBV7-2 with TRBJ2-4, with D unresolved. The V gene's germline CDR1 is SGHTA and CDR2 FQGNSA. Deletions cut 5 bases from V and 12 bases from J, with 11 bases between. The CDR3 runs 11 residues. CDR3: CASSQLGSQYF. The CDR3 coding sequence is TGTGCCAGCAGCCAACTCGGTAGTCAGTACTTC.

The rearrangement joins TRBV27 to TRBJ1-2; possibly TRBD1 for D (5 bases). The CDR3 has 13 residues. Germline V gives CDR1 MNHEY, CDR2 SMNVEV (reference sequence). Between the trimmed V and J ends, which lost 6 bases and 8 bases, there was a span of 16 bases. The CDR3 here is CASSPGWVRGYTF. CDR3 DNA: TGTGCCAGCAGCCCAGGGTGGGTGAGGGGCTACACCTTC.

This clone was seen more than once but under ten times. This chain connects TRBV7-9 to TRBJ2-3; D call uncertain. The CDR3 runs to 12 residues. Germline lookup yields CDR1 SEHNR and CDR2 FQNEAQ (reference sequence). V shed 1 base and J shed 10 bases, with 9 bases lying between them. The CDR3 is CASSLDSLPQYF. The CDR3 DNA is TGTGCCAGCAGCTTAGACTCCCTCCCGCAGTATTTT.

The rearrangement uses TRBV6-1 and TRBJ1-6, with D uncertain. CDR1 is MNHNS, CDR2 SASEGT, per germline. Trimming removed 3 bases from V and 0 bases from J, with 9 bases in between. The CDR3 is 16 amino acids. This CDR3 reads CASSERASSYNSPLHF. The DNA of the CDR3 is TGTGCCAGCAGTGAGAGGGCGAGCTCCTATAATTCACCCCTCCACTTT.

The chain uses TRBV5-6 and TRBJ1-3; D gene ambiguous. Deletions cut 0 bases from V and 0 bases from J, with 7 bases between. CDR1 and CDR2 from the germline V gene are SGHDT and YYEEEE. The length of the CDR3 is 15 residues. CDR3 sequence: CASSLGLSSGNTIYF. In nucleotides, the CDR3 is TGTGCCAGCAGCTTGGGACTGAGCTCTGGAAACACCATATATTTT.

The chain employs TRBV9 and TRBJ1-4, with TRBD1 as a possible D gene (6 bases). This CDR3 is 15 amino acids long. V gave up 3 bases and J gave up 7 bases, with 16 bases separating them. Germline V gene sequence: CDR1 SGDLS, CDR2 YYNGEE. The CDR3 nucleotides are TGTGCCAGCAGCGCGAACAGGGCAGGAGGTGAAAAACTGTTTTTT. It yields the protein CASSANRAGGEKLFF.

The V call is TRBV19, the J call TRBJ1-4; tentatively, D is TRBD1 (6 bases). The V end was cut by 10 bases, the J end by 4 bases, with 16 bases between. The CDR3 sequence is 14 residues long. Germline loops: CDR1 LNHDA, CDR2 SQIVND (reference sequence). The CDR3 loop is CATQGGQLNEKLFF. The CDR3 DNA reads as TGTGCCACCCAAGGGGGACAACTTAATGAAAAACTGTTTTTT.

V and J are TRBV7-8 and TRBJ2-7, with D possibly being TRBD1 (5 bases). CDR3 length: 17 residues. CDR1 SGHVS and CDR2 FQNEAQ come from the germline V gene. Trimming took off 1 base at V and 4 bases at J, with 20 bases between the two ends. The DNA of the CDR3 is TGTGCCAGCAGCTTAGGATCATGGGCAGGGCCCTCTTACGAGCAGTACTTC. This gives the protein CASSLGSWAGPSYEQYF.

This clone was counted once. This CDR3 is CASTQGGAGNEKLFF. The DNA of the CDR3 is TGCGCCAGCACCCAGGGAGGGGCAGGTAATGAAAAACTGTTTTTT. The J gene is TRBJ1-4, the V gene TRBV5-1; D perhaps matches TRBD1 (5 bases). The CDR3 is 15 residues long. Per the germline V gene, CDR1 is SGHRS and CDR2 is YFSETQ. V lost 6 bases, J lost 4 bases, and 16 bases lay in between.

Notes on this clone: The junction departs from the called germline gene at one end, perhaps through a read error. The CDR3 is CASTQEGSLAGRSGF. In DNA, the CDR3 is TGTGCCAGCACCCAAGAGGGTAGCCTAGCGGGACGCTCTGGCTTC. V is TRBV6-5 and J is TRBJ2-7, with 9 bases that match TRBD2. This CDR3 has 15 amino acids. The V gene's germline CDR1 is MNHEY and CDR2 SVGAGI.

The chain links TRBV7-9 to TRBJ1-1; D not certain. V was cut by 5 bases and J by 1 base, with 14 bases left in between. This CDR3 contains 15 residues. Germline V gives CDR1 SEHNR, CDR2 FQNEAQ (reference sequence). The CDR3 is CASSTAEGGNTEAFF. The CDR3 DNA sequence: TGTGCCAGCAGCACGGCGGAGGGCGGGAACACTGAAGCTTTCTTT.

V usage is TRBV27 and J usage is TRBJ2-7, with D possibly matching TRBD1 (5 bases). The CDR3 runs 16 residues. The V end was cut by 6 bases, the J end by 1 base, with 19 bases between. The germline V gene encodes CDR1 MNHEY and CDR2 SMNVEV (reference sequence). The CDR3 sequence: CASRLGTGVLSYEQYF. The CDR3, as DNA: TGTGCCAGCAGGCTAGGAACAGGAGTTTTATCCTACGAGCAGTACTTC.

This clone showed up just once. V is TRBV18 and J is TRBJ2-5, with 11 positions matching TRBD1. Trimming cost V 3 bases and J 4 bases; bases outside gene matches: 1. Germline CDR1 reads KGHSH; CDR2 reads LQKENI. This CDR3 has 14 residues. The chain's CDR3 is CASSPGTGGETQYF. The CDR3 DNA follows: TGTGCCAGCTCACCCGGGACAGGGGGAGAGACCCAGTACTTC.

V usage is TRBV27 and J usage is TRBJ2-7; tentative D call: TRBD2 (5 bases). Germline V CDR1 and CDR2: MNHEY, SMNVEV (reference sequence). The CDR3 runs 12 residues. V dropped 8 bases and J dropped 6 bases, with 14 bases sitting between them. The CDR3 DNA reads TGTGCCAGCCGGGATGGGTTCCGCGAGCAGTACTTC. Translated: CASRDGFREQYF.

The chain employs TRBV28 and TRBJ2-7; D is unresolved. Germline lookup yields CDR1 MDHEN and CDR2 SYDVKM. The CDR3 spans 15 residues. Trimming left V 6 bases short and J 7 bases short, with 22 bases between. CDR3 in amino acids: CASRISGIQTSEQYF. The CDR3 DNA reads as TGTGCCAGCAGGATCTCCGGAATACAGACCTCTGAGCAGTACTTC.

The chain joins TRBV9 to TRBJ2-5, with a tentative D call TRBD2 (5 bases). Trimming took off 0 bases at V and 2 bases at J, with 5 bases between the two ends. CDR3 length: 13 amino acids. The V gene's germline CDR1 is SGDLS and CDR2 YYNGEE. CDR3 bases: TGTGCCAGCAGCGTAGGAGGGCAAGAGACCCAGTACTTC. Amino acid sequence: CASSVGGQETQYF.

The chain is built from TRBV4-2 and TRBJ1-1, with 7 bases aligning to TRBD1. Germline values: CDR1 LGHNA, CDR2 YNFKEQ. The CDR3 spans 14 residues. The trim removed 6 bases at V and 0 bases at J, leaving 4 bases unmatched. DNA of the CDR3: TGTGCCAGCAGACGGACAGGTATGAACACTGAAGCTTTCTTT. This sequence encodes CASRRTGMNTEAFF.